The rows below give T cell receptor beta chains drawn from one sample of a study of tumor-infiltrating lymphocytes in primary liver carcinoma. TCRdb itself ran the multiplex PCR reads through MiXCR, one entry per CDR3 protein. Of about 200,000 distinct CDR3 sequences listed, about 65% are singletons. Material for sequencing was peripheral blood. The source is a woman in her sixties with primary liver carcinoma and hepatitis B virus infection. The CDR3 runs from the conserved cysteine through the conserved F or W. Expanded clones get a size class; other rows say once, few or many, or leave the size out.

clone size: NA
V gene: TRBV20-1
CDR3 length: 15
CDR3 protein: CSARARVDPYNEQVF

clone size: NA
V gene: TRBV10-3
CDR3 length: 16
CDR3 protein: CAISGSMPHRAVGAFF

clone size: NA
V gene: TRBV6-6
CDR3 length: 13
CDR3 protein: CASSYGNRGCYTF

clone size: many
V gene: TRBV11-3
CDR3 length: 15
CDR3 protein: CASSLGALGNTEAFF

clone size: many
V gene: TRBV6-1
CDR3 length: 16
CDR3 protein: CASSIRPASGANVLTF

clone size: NA
V gene: TRBV12-3/TRBV12-4
CDR3 length: 17
CDR3 protein: CASSLVAGGPRDETQYF

clone size: NA
V gene: TRBV28
CDR3 length: 17
CDR3 protein: CASSLWGQTSGANVLTF

clone size: few
V gene: TRBV7-9
CDR3 length: 15
CDR3 protein: CASSYDRTPSYEQYF

clone size: many
V gene: TRBV6-2/TRBV6-3
CDR3 length: 14
CDR3 protein: CASLRGRAAETQYF

clone size: many
V gene: TRBV12-3/TRBV12-4
CDR3 length: 14
CDR3 protein: CASSPTGGGSPLHF

clone size: few
V gene: TRBV6-4
CDR3 length: 14
CDR3 protein: CASSGIRGPREQFF

clone size: NA
V gene: TRBV11-2
CDR3 length: 15
CDR3 protein: CASSYTEAYTGELFF

clone size: many
V gene: TRBV4-2
CDR3 length: 15
CDR3 protein: CASSPLDRENTEAFF

clone size: many
V gene: TRBV12-3/TRBV12-4
CDR3 length: 16
CDR3 protein: CASSLASGRFADTQYF

clone size: NA
V gene: TRBV4-1
CDR3 length: 12
CDR3 protein: CSSNQGAGELSF

clone size: many
V gene: TRBV6-2/TRBV6-3
CDR3 length: 15
CDR3 protein: CASSSFDKSTDTQYF

clone size: NA
V gene: TRBV4-1
CDR3 length: 15
CDR3 protein: CASSQAGTAYNEQFF

clone size: few
V gene: TRBV10-3
CDR3 length: 14
CDR3 protein: CAISESRPSETQYF

clone size: NA
V gene: TRBV30
CDR3 length: 17
CDR3 protein: CAWSRGASLIAKNIQYF

clone size: NA
V gene: TRBV11-3
CDR3 length: 15
CDR3 protein: CASSLEGVRGTEAFF

clone size: NA
V gene: TRBV25-1
CDR3 length: 12
CDR3 protein: CASSDGNQPQHF

clone size: few
V gene: TRBV24-1
CDR3 length: 16
CDR3 protein: CATSDASGSSTDTQYF

clone size: NA
V gene: TRBV28
CDR3 length: 15
CDR3 protein: CVSSLAALSGNTIYF

clone size: NA
V gene: TRBV14
CDR3 length: 14
CDR3 protein: CASGQGTGAYEQFF

clone size: NA
V gene: TRBV28
CDR3 length: 14
CDR3 protein: CASRLEQGPQPQHF

clone size: NA
V gene: TRBV5-1
CDR3 length: 14
CDR3 protein: CASSLVAGPYEQYF

clone size: NA
V gene: TRBV24-1
CDR3 length: 16
CDR3 protein: CATSDASGSSYYEQFF

clone size: NA
V gene: TRBV11-3
CDR3 length: 15
CDR3 protein: CASTFEAGDWETRYF

clone size: few
V gene: TRBV6-1
CDR3 length: 15
CDR3 protein: CTSSGQGSGTGELFF

clone size: NA
V gene: TRBV29-1
CDR3 length: 11
CDR3 protein: CSAASVEEQYF

clone size: NA
V gene: TRBV29-1
CDR3 length: 15
CDR3 protein: CSVPWTRGRTDTQYF

clone size: NA
V gene: TRBV4-1
CDR3 length: 17
CDR3 protein: CASRQDPGTSGYNEQFF

clone size: once
V gene: TRBV28
CDR3 length: 15
CDR3 protein: CASSSPGLGNNVQFF

clone size: once
V gene: TRBV4-1
CDR3 length: 16
CDR3 protein: CVSNQDLYRSNEKLLF

clone size: once
V gene: TRBV11-2
CDR3 length: 15
CDR3 protein: CASSAHLGQVYEQYF

clone size: many
V gene: TRBV11-3
CDR3 length: 13
CDR3 protein: CASSQMLGYGYTF

clone size: NA
V gene: TRBV5-5
CDR3 length: 14
CDR3 protein: CASTPDMGHIEQYF

clone size: NA
V gene: TRBV5-6
CDR3 length: 15
CDR3 protein: CASSLASGEQDTRYF

clone size: NA
V gene: TRBV19
CDR3 length: 14
CDR3 protein: CASLQPGSYNEQFF

clone size: NA
V gene: TRBV11-2
CDR3 length: 14
CDR3 protein: CASTRGGGSTEAFF

clone size: NA
V gene: TRBV11-2
CDR3 length: 14
CDR3 protein: CASSLASGSRGQFF

clone size: NA
V gene: TRBV11-2
CDR3 length: 16
CDR3 protein: CASTLGWQWAYGGYTF

clone size: NA
V gene: TRBV6-1
CDR3 length: 21
CDR3 protein: CASSEVKWVLAGGPLQETQYF

clone size: few
V gene: TRBV7-9
CDR3 length: 14
CDR3 protein: CASSHGTAGNEQFF

clone size: many
V gene: TRBV11-2
CDR3 length: 18
CDR3 protein: CASSFPTSGSVTYNEQFF